The next 18 T cell receptor beta chains were all read from a single sample in a study of Graves' ophthalmopathy and Graves' hyperthyroidism. Researchers took RNA transcripts and amplified TCR beta CDR3 regions from them. The workflow started with a first-round RT-PCR run with HTBI primers and then moved on to a second-round multiplex PCR. TCRdb independently ran MiXCR on the multiplex PCR reads; one entry per CDR3 protein. This sample has about 700,000 distinct CDR3 sequences; about 38% occur once, and the top ten carry more than 3%. The sequenced material came from peripheral blood. Receptors originate from an adult man with Graves' ophthalmopathy.

This clonotype was picked up many times. The genes are TRBV7-9 and TRBJ2-5; 9 nucleotides match TRBD2. This CDR3 is 14 amino acids long. The V and J ends lost 3 bases and 4 bases, in that order; junction bases with no gene match: 3. CDR1 and CDR2 from the germline V gene are SEHNR and FQNEAQ (reference sequence). CDR3 coding DNA: TGTGCCAGCAGCTTCTTACTAGCGGGAGAGACCCAGTACTTC. Its protein is CASSFLLAGETQYF.

Only one count was recorded for this clonotype. This chain links TRBV20-1 with TRBJ2-2; D is perhaps TRBD1 (6 bases). Deletions cut 3 bases from V and 7 bases from J, with 15 bases between. CDR1 and CDR2 (germline): DFQATT, SNEGSKA (reference sequence). The length of the CDR3 is 14 residues. CDR3 sequence reads: CSASIQGEVGELFF. CDR3 nucleotides: TGCAGTGCTAGTATACAGGGCGAAGTCGGGGAGCTGTTTTTT.

This clonotype was seen ten or more times. The chain employs TRBV12-3 or TRBV12-4 and TRBJ2-7, with D hard to call. Trimming shortened V by 5 bases and J by 3 bases, and 11 bases separated the two germline ends. The CDR3 spans 13 residues. CDR3 loop: CASSTPTHYEQYF. The CDR3 bases are TGTGCCAGCAGTACCCCGACACACTACGAGCAGTACTTC.

This chain uses TRBV4-3 with TRBJ1-5; the D is unclear. CDR1 LGHNA and CDR2 YSLEER come from the germline V gene. CDR3 length: 15 amino acids. V was shortened by 1 base and J by 6 bases, with 13 bases between the two germline ends. The CDR3 sequence is CASSQVVGAGQPQHF. Written as DNA, the CDR3 is TGCGCCAGCAGCCAAGTTGTGGGAGCGGGTCAGCCCCAGCATTTT.

The chain joins TRBV7-9 to TRBJ1-1; 8 positions agree with TRBD1. Germline assignment: CDR1 SEHNR and CDR2 FQNEAQ (reference sequence). Trimming cost V 2 bases and J 4 bases; bases outside gene matches: 6. This CDR3 is 15 amino acids long. The CDR3 spells CASSLLRGRGTEAFF. The CDR3 DNA sequence: TGTGCCAGCAGCTTACTCAGGGGGCGGGGCACTGAAGCTTTCTTT.

This rearrangement joins TRBV4-1 to TRBJ2-2; the D is unclear. The CDR3 has 15 residues. V lost 1 base and J 1 base, leaving 7 bases between the germline ends. Germline V CDR1 and CDR2: MGHRA, YSYEKL. The CDR3 nucleotides read TGCGCCAGCAGCCAAGTGTATCTGAACACCGGGGAGCTGTTTTTT. Amino acids: CASSQVYLNTGELFF.

Turning to this clonotype: One end of the junction fails to match germline, which may point to a read error. J is TRBJ2-6 and V is TRBV10-3; D possibly uses TRBD1 or TRBD2 (6 bases each). The CDR3 covers 14 residues. Germline CDR1 ENHRY, CDR2 SYGVKD. CDR3 region: CASSDLRGANVLTF. In DNA form, the CDR3 reads TGTGCCAGCAGTGACCTTAGGGGGGCGAACGTCCTGACTTTC.

This clonotype was found many times. The rearrangement links TRBV5-1 to TRBJ2-5; D call uncertain. CDR1 is SGHRS, CDR2 YFSETQ, per germline. Trimming cost V 1 base and J 1 base, with 8 bases left between them. This CDR3 has 14 residues. The CDR3 bases are TGCGCCAGCAGCTTGATGAGCGCCCAAGAGACCCAGTACTTC. Translating it yields CASSLMSAQETQYF. Supplemented by reference TRBV5-1 and TRBJ2-5, the full variable domain reads KAGVTQTPRYLIKTRGQQVTLSCSPISGHRSVSWYQQTPGQGLQFLFEYFSETQRNKGNFPGRFSGRQFSNSRSEMNVSTLELGDSALYLCASSLMSAQETQYFGPGTRLLVL.

Concerning this clonotype: One junction end disagrees with the germline gene, perhaps due to a read error. The rearrangement joins TRBV6-5 to TRBJ2-2; D ambiguous. CDR3 length: 16 amino acids. Germline CDR1 MNHEY, CDR2 SVGAGI. CDR3 nucleotide sequence: TGTGCCATCAGTGGCCGAGGAACGACGAACACCGGGGAGCTGTTTTTT. It codes for CAISGRGTTNTGELFF.

The gene calls are TRBV25-1 and TRBJ2-5; possible D gene TRBD1, 6 bases. V was shortened by 1 base and J by 5 bases, with 14 bases between the two germline ends. The CDR3 loop spans 15 amino acids. Per the germline V gene, CDR1 is MGHDK and CDR2 is SYGVNS. The CDR3 DNA reads as TGTGCCAGCAGTGAATGGGGGCACAGTTGGGAGACCCAGTACTTC. Encoded protein: CASSEWGHSWETQYF. The entire variable domain, with the rest obtained from reference TRBV25-1 and TRBJ2-5, is as follows: EADIYQTPRYLVIGTGKKITLECSQTMGHDKMYWYQQDPGMELHLIHYSYGVNSTEKGDLSSESTVSRIRTEHFPLTLESARPSHTSQYLCASSEWGHSWETQYFGPGTRLLVL.

This clonotype has a count of ten or more. The rearrangement links TRBV7-2 to TRBJ1-6, with 8 nucleotides matching TRBD1. Trimming took 1 base from V and 8 from J; bases not matched to a gene: 7. The CDR3 contains 16 residues. The germline V gene has CDR1 SGHTA and CDR2 FQGNSA. CDR3 residues: CASSLDETGAYSPLHF. DNA of the CDR3: TGTGCCAGCAGCTTAGATGAGACAGGGGCTTATTCACCCCTCCACTTT.

This sequence joins TRBV10-3 and TRBJ2-3; D possibly uses TRBD1 or TRBD2 (5 bases each). Trimming removed 5 bases at V and 6 bases at J, with 6 bases between. Per the germline V gene, CDR1 is ENHRY and CDR2 is SYGVKD. This CDR3 is built from 11 residues. CDR3 DNA sequence: TGTGCCATCAGTTGGGGGGATACGCAGTATTTT. Translation: CAISWGDTQYF.

Comment on this clonotype: At one of its ends the junction is not consistent with the germline gene, which may arise from a read error. The chain links TRBV2 to TRBJ2-5, with D possibly matching TRBD1 (6 bases). The length of the CDR3 is 13 residues. Germline V gene lookup returns CDR1 SNHLY and CDR2 FYNNEI. The CDR3 sequence: CTSRDTGSETQYF. CDR3 sequence (DNA): TGTACCAGCAGAGACACAGGGTCTGAGACCCAGTACTTC.

The table lists this clonotype with a few counts. This chain links TRBV9 with TRBJ2-3; D not resolved. The V gene's germline CDR1 is SGDLS and CDR2 YYNGEE. The CDR3 spans 12 residues. The V end was cut by 2 bases, the J end by 4 bases, with 5 bases between. The chain's CDR3 is CASSVDADTQYF. CDR3 nucleotide sequence: TGTGCCAGCAGCGTTGACGCAGATACGCAGTATTTT.

The DNA for the CDR3 is TGTGCCTGGAGTGTAGGAGGTAACAATCAGCCCCAGCATTTT. It translates to CAWSVGGNNQPQHF. The chain couples TRBV19 to TRBJ1-5; D remains unclear. The CDR3 is 14 residues long. V was clipped by 11 bases and J by 3 bases, with 17 bases between them. Germline V gene sequence: CDR1 LNHDA, CDR2 SQIVND (reference sequence).

The rearrangement joins TRBV25-1 to TRBJ2-2; D call uncertain. This CDR3 comprises 13 residues. In germline, CDR1 is MGHDK, CDR2 SYGVNS. Deletions cut 8 bases from V and 7 bases from J, with 14 bases between. The CDR3, as DNA: TGTGCCAGCGGTCGGGTTGCTAGCGGGGAGCTGTTTTTT. Protein: CASGRVASGELFF.

Points on this clonotype: This could be a read error, since a much larger clone is one nucleotide away. CDR3 sequence: CASSLENSSPLHF. For the CDR3, the DNA is TGCGCCAGCAGCCTCGAGAACAGTTCACCCCTCCACTTT. V is TRBV5-1 and J is TRBJ1-6; D is uncertain. Trimming removed 4 bases at V and 9 bases at J, with 11 bases between. Germline V CDR1 and CDR2: SGHRS, YFSETQ. CDR3 size: 13 residues. Using reference TRBV5-1 and TRBJ1-6 for the parts outside the CDR3, the full variable domain is KAGVTQTPRYLIKTRGQQVTLSCSPISGHRSVSWYQQTPGQGLQFLFEYFSETQRNKGNFPGRFSGRQFSNSRSEMNVSTLELGDSALYLCASSLENSSPLHFGNGTRLTVT.

Notes on this clonotype: A much larger clone is a single base away; this may be a read error. This rearrangement joins TRBV19 to TRBJ1-2, with D unresolved. Per germline, CDR1 LNHDA and CDR2 SQIVND (reference sequence). The CDR3 is 14 amino acids. The CDR3 sequence: CAGSIYPGDYGYTF. In nucleotides, the CDR3 is TGTGCCGGTAGTATATATCCAGGAGACTATGGCTACACCTTC.